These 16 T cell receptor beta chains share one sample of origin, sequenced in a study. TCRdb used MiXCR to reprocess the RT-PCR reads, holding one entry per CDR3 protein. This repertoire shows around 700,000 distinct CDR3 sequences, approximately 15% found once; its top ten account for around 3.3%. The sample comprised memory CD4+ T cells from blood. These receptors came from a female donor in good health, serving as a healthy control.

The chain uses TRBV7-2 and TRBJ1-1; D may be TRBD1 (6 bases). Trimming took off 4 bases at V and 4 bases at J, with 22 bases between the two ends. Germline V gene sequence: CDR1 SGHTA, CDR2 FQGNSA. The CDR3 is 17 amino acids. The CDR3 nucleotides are TGTGCCAGCAGCTGGGGACAACCGGGACTCCCATCCACTGAAGCTTTCTTT. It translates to CASSWGQPGLPSTEAFF.

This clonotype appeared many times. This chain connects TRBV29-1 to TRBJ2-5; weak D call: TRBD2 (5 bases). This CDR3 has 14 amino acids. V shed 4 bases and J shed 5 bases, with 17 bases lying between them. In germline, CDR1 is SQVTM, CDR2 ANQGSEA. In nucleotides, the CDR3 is TGCAGCGTTGTTGCGGGCGAAGTCTGGGAGACCCAGTACTTC. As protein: CSVVAGEVWETQYF.

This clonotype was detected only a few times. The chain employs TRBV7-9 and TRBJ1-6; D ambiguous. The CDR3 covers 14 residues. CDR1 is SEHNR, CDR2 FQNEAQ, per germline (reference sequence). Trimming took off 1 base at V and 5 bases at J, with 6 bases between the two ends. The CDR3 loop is CASSLVADNSPLHF. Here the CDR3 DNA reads TGTGCCAGCAGCTTAGTGGCAGATAATTCACCCCTCCACTTT.

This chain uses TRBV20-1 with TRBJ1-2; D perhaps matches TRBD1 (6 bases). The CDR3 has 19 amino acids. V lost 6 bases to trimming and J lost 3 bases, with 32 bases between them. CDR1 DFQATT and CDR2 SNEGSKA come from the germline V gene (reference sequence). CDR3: CSAPPTADRVGGADYGYTF. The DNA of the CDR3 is TGCAGTGCCCCCCCCACCGCAGATCGAGTGGGGGGGGCAGACTATGGCTACACCTTC.

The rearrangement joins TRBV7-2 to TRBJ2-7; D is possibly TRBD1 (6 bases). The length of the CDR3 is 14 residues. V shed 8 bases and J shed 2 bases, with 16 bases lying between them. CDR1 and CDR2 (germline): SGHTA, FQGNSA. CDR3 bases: TGTGCCAGCCGTCGGGACACGTACACCTACGAGCAGTACTTC. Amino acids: CASRRDTYTYEQYF.

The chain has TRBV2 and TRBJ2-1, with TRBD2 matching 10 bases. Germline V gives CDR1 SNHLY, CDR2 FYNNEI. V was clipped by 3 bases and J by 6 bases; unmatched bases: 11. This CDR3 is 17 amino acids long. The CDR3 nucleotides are TGTGCCAGCAGTGATAGGCTAGCGGGAGCCGGGCCCAATGAGCAGTTCTTC. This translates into CASSDRLAGAGPNEQFF.

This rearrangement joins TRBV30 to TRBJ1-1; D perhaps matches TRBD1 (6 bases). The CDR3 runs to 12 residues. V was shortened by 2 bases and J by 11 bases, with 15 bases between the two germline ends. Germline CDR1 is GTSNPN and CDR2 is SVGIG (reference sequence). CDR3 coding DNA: TGTGCCTGGAGTCCCCAAAACAGGGCGGCTTTCTTT. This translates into CAWSPQNRAAFF.

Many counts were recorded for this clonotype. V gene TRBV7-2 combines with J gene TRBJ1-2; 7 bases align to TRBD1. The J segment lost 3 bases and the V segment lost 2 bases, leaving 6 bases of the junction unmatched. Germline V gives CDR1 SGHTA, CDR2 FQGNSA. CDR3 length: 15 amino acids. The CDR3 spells CASSLQGGLDYGYTF. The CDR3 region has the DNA TGTGCCAGCAGCTTACAAGGGGGCTTAGACTATGGCTACACCTTC.

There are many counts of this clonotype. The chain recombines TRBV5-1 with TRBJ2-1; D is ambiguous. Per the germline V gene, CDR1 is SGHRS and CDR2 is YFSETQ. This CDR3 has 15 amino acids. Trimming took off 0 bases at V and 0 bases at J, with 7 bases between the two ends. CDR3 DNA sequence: TGCGCCAGCAGCTTGGCGGAGAGCTCCTACAATGAGCAGTTCTTC. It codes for CASSLAESSYNEQFF.

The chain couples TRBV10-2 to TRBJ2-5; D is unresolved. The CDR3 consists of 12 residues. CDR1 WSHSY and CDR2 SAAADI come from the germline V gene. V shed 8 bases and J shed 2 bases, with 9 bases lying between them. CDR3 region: CASLSYQETQYF. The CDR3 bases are TGCGCCAGCCTAAGCTATCAAGAGACCCAGTACTTC.

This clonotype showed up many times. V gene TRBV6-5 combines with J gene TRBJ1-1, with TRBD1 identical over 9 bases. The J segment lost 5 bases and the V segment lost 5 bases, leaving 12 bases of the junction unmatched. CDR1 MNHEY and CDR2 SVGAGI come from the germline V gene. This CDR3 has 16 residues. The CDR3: CASSPGDRVLGTEAFF. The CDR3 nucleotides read TGTGCCAGCAGTCCCGGGGACAGGGTCCTGGGGACTGAAGCTTTCTTT.

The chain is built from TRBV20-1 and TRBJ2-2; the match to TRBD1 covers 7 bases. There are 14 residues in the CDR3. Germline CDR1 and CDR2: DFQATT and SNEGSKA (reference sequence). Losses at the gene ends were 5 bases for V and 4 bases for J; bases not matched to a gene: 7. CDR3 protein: CSAYQGDGTGELFF. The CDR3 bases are TGCAGTGCTTACCAGGGGGACGGCACCGGGGAGCTGTTTTTT.

CDR3 nucleotide sequence: TGCGCCAGCAACGGGGGCGGGTACGAGCAGTACTTC. This codes for CASNGGGYEQYF. V gene TRBV5-1 combines with J gene TRBJ2-7, with D possibly being TRBD1 or TRBD2 (6 bases each). Trimming took off 6 bases at V and 4 bases at J, with 11 bases between the two ends. Germline CDR1 and CDR2: SGHRS and YFSETQ. The length of the CDR3 is 12 residues.

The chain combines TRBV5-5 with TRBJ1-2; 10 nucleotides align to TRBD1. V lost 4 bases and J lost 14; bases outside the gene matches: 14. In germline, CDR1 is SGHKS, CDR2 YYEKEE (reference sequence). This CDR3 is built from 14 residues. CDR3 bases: TGTGCCAGCAGCCAGGAGGGACAGGGGATAGGAGGGACCTTC. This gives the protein CASSQEGQGIGGTF.

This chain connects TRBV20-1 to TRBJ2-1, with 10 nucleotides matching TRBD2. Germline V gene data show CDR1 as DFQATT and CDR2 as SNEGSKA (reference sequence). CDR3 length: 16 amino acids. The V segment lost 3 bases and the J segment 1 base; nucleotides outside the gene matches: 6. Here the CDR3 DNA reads TGCAGTGCTAGGGGCAAACTAGCGGGATCCTACAATGAGCAGTTCTTC. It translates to CSARGKLAGSYNEQFF.

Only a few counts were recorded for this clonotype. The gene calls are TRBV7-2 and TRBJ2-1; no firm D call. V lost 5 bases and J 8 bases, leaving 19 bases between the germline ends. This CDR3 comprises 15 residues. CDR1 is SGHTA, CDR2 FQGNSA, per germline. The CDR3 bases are TGTGCCAGCAGCCGGCTTAAGGATAGTACCCATGAGCAGTTCTTC. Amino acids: CASSRLKDSTHEQFF. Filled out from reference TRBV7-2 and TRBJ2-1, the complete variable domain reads GAGVSQSPSNKVTEKGKDVELRCDPISGHTALYWYRQSLGQGLEFLIYFQGNSAPDKSGLPSDRFSAERTGGSVSTLTIQRTQQEDSAVYLCASSRLKDSTHEQFFGPGTRLTVL.